Listed below are T cell receptor beta chains from one sample, sequenced in a study of radiotherapy plus CTLA-4 blockade in lung cancer. The assay was immunoSEQ multiplex PCR, and TCRdb's table has in-frame clones only and misses some. Among some 23,000 clones listed, around 70% were seen once. The sequences come from peripheral blood, collected from a patient treated with radiotherapy plus ipilimumab. The source is a human donor with non-small cell lung cancer who had stable disease on radiotherapy plus ipilimumab. Both conserved end residues are part of each CDR3. Each record gives: clone size, J gene, V gene, D gene, CDR3 DNA, CDR3 protein. The D gene is left open where the match is weak. A clone size is listed for some rows: how often the clone was seen (once, few, many), or a class if it is expanded.

>once|TRBJ2-3|TRBV20-1|NA
TGCAGTGCCGATAGAGCAGATACGCAGTATTTT
CSADRADTQYF
>few|TRBJ2-3|TRBV27|NA
TGTGCCAGCAGGCTATCCTCATATACCACAGATACGCAGTATTTT
CASRLSSYTTDTQYF
>NA|TRBJ2-7|TRBV19|NA
TGTGCCAGTCGCCAATCGACGACTAGTTACGAGCAGTACTTC
CASRQSTTSYEQYF
>medium-sized|TRBJ2-7|TRBV5-1|NA
TGCGCCAGCAGCTTGGTAGTACAGCCCTACGAGCAGTACTTC
CASSLVVQPYEQYF
>few|TRBJ2-7|TRBV6-1|NA
TGTGCCAGCAGTGAAAGGTTGAGGGGGGGAGGCTACGAGCAGTACTTC
CASSERLRGGGYEQYF
>few|TRBJ1-1|TRBV6-6|NA
TGTGCCAGCAGCTCAACCGAGACTGAAGCTTTCTTT
CASSSTETEAFF
>NA|TRBJ2-7|TRBV28|NA
TGTGCCAGCAGTCAGACGGGTTACTACGAGCAGTACTTC
CASSQTGYYEQYF
>NA|TRBJ1-5|TRBV6-5|NA
TGTGCCAGCAGTTACAGGGTCCGCTTTCAGCCCCAGCATTTT
CASSYRVRFQPQHF
>NA|TRBJ2-7|TRBV28|NA
TGTGCCAGCCAGACTAGTTTTGCCCACCGACAATTCGCATACACCTACGAGCAGTACTTC
CASQTSFAHRQFAYTYEQYF
>NA|TRBJ1-2|TRBV6-1|TRBD1
TGTGCCAGCAGTGAAAAGCTCGACAGGGTCTATGGCTACACCTTC
CASSEKLDRVYGYTF
>few|TRBJ2-5|TRBV7-2|TRBD2
TGTGCCAGCAGCTCGGGACTAGCGGGAGGGACCCAGTACTTC
CASSSGLAGGTQYF
>once|TRBJ2-5|TRBV9|TRBD1
TGTGCCAGCAGCGTTACAGGGGGCTCGGAGACCCAGTACTTC
CASSVTGGSETQYF
>NA|TRBJ2-5|TRBV15|NA
TGTGCCACCAGCAGAGCGGGCTTAGCCGGAGAGACCCAGTACTTC
CATSRAGLAGETQYF
>NA|TRBJ2-1|TRBV27|NA
TGTGCCAGCAGTCGGATGGATCGGGATAGAGGGCAGTTCTTC
CASSRMDRDRGQFF
>NA|TRBJ1-3|TRBV7-2|NA
TGTGCCAGCAGCTTAACAACCGGAAACACCATATATTTT
CASSLTTGNTIYF
>NA|TRBJ1-3|TRBV5-6|TRBD1
TGTGCCAGCAGCGCCTTTACCTTAGGGACAGGGACTGGAAACACCATATATTTT
CASSAFTLGTGTGNTIYF
>NA|TRBJ1-3|TRBV19|NA
TGTGCCAGTAGTATGACAGGCTCTGGAAACACCATATATTTT
CASSMTGSGNTIYF
>NA|TRBJ1-1|TRBV2|NA
TGTGCCAGCAGCCGACGAAGGGACACTCAGAACACTGAAGCTTTCTTT
CASSRRRDTQNTEAFF
>NA|TRBJ2-1|TRBV7-9|TRBD2
TGTGCCAGCAGCTTAGCGGGGACTAGCGTAAGGTTCTTC
CASSLAGTSVRFF
>NA|TRBJ2-5|TRBV7-2|NA
TGTGCCAGCAGCCCTGGGGGGAAAGAGACCCAGTACTTC
CASSPGGKETQYF
>NA|TRBJ2-1|TRBV7-9|NA
TGTGCCAGCAGACACCGGGACTTTCATGAGCAGTTCTTC
CASRHRDFHEQFF
>NA|TRBJ2-7|TRBV6-1|NA
TGTGCCAGCAGTGATTGGGGGCAGTCTTGGTCCTACGAGCAGTACTTC
CASSDWGQSWSYEQYF
>NA|TRBJ1-4|TRBV28|NA
TGTGCCAGCAGCCCCGTGGGAGACTTTAATGAAAAACTGTTTTTT
CASSPVGDFNEKLFF
>few|TRBJ2-3|TRBV18|NA
TGTGCCAGCTCACGCACAGATACGCAGTATTTT
CASSRTDTQYF
>NA|TRBJ2-2|TRBV7-7|NA
TGTGCTAGCAGCATTTCTAGCGTAACCGGGGAGCTGTTTTTT
CASSISSVTGELFF
>NA|TRBJ2-3|TRBV18|TRBD2
TGTGCCAGCTCGCGCACCGGGACTAGCGGGTCTAGCACAGATACGCAGTATTTT
CASSRTGTSGSSTDTQYF
>NA|TRBJ1-1|TRBV29-1|NA
TGCAGCGTTGAAGGGGGAGGGCCCGAAGCTTTCTTT
CSVEGGGPEAFF
>NA|TRBJ1-2|TRBV29-1|NA
TGCAGCGTTGCGCAGGGGCAAAACTATGGCTACACCTTC
CSVAQGQNYGYTF
>NA|TRBJ1-1|TRBV6-6|NA
TGTGCCAGCAGAGGACCGGACACTGAAGCTTTCTTT
CASRGPDTEAFF
>few|TRBJ2-7|TRBV4-1|TRBD1
TGCGCCAGCAGCCAGGGACAGGGGGGCACCTACGAGCAGTACTTC
CASSQGQGGTYEQYF
>NA|TRBJ1-5|TRBV18|NA
TGTGCCAGCTCACCAAAAAGGGCTCAGCCCCAGCATTTT
CASSPKRAQPQHF
>NA|TRBJ2-7|TRBV28|NA
TGTGCCAGCACCCCGGGGGAGACCGGGCAGTACTTC
CASTPGETGQYF
>NA|TRBJ1-4|TRBV4-3|TRBD1
TGCGCCAGCAGTCCAGAGGGGGCCACAACTAATGAAAAACTGTTTTTT
CASSPEGATTNEKLFF
>NA|TRBJ2-2|TRBV11-3|NA
TGTGCCAGCAGCTTAGATCGAGGTGTGGGGATCCCGAACACCGGGGAGCTGTTTTTT
CASSLDRGVGIPNTGELFF
>NA|TRBJ2-1|TRBV11-2|TRBD2
TGTGCCAGCAGCTTAGTTTGGATCCAGCGGGGTTACAATGAGCAGTTCTTC
CASSLVWIQRGYNEQFF
>few|TRBJ1-2|TRBV18|NA
TGTGCCAGCTCACCAATCCCGGGCGGGGGCTACACCTTC
CASSPIPGGGYTF
>NA|TRBJ1-3|TRBV9|NA
TGTGCCAGCAGCGTAGGGTCCAGCTCCTCTGGAAACACCATATATTTT
CASSVGSSSSGNTIYF
>NA|TRBJ2-1|TRBV5-1|TRBD2
TGCGCCAGCAGCTTAAAGAAGGCGGGAGGCTACAATGAGCAGTTCTTC
CASSLKKAGGYNEQFF
>NA|TRBJ2-3|TRBV19|NA
TGTGCCAGTAACCCAGGCAAGTCGGCAGATACGCAGTATTTT
CASNPGKSADTQYF
>NA|TRBJ2-7|TRBV7-8|TRBD1
TGTGCCAGCAGCTCCCTTACAGGGGCTGGCTACGAGCAGTACTTC
CASSSLTGAGYEQYF
>NA|TRBJ2-7|TRBV28|NA
TGTGCCAGCAGTGAACAACGGGCGGGTGGGGAGCAGTACTTC
CASSEQRAGGEQYF
>NA|TRBJ2-2|TRBV7-2|NA
TGTGCCAGCAGCTTGAGGCGGGACTACACCGGGGAGCTGTTTTTT
CASSLRRDYTGELFF
>NA|TRBJ1-1|TRBV5-1|TRBD1
TGCGCCAGCAGCCCGGTGCAGGGGGGCACTGAAGCTTTCTTT
CASSPVQGGTEAFF
>NA|TRBJ1-3|TRBV7-6|TRBD1
TGTGCCAGCAGCTTAGCGGTACCGGGACAGGGAAACACCATATATTTT
CASSLAVPGQGNTIYF
>NA|TRBJ2-7|TRBV25-1|TRBD2
TGTGCCAGCAGTGAATCGTCTAGCGGGTTACCCCACGAGCAGTACTTC
CASSESSSGLPHEQYF
>NA|TRBJ2-7|TRBV2|NA
TGTGCCAGCTGCCCGGGGGCCTCCCCCCACGAGCAGTACTTC
CASCPGASPHEQYF
>NA|TRBJ2-1|TRBV6-6|TRBD1
TGTGCCAGCAGTCGACAGGGTGACAATGAGCAGTTCTTC
CASSRQGDNEQFF
>NA|TRBJ2-5|TRBV19|NA
TGTGCCAGTAGTATACCGTCTCCCAAAGAGACCCAGTACTTC
CASSIPSPKETQYF
>NA|TRBJ2-4|TRBV19|NA
TGTGCCAGTAGTGCCCAGCCGGGGCTAGCCAAAAACATTCAGTACTTC
CASSAQPGLAKNIQYF
>NA|TRBJ2-7|TRBV14|TRBD2
TGTGCCAGACCAGCGGGAGGAAAGCGCGAGCAGTACTTC
CARPAGGKREQYF
>NA|TRBJ1-2|TRBV6-1|NA
TGTGCCAGCAGCATCGACTTGACCGGCCACTATGGCTACACCTTC
CASSIDLTGHYGYTF
>NA|TRBJ2-3|TRBV11-3|NA
TGTGCCAGCAGCTTCGGTGGGGAGGTCAGGACGCAGTATTTT
CASSFGGEVRTQYF
>few|TRBJ1-2|TRBV6-9|NA
TGTGCCAGCAGTTACGAGTTCGGGCACGCCTATGGCTACACCTTC
CASSYEFGHAYGYTF
>NA|TRBJ2-7|TRBV6-5|NA
TGTGCCAACCCGGGGACCATTGATCCCTACGAGCAGTACTTC
CANPGTIDPYEQYF
>NA|TRBJ1-2|TRBV18|TRBD1
TGTGCCAGCTCATCTCCCGGGACAGGGAAAGGCTACACCTTC
CASSSPGTGKGYTF
>NA|TRBJ1-2|TRBV19|TRBD1
TGTGCCAGTCTCGACAGGGGACCCTATGGCTACACCTTC
CASLDRGPYGYTF
>few|TRBJ2-1|TRBV7-9|TRBD1
TGTGCCAGCAGCTATGGGACAGGGGGCGCTGAGATAAATGAGCAGTTCTTC
CASSYGTGGAEINEQFF
>NA|TRBJ2-1|TRBV11-3|TRBD2
TGTGCCAGCAGCCAAAGCCTTCCGGGACTAGCGGGTTACAATGAGCAGTTCTTC
CASSQSLPGLAGYNEQFF
>once|TRBJ1-1|TRBV6-1|NA
TGTGCCAGCAGTGAGAAGGGTGGGACTGAAGCTTTCTTT
CASSEKGGTEAFF